These 28 T cell receptor beta chains were all obtained from the same sample, sequenced in a study of blood T cell repertoires in COVID-19. Sequencing used immunoSEQ multiplex PCR; TCRdb keeps in-frame clones, though not all of them. The repertoire holds about 200,000 clones, with under 90% as singletons. Sequenced material: peripheral blood. The receptors come from a man at least 80 years old with acute or convalescent COVID-19.

The V call is TRBV12-2, the J call TRBJ2-3; TRBD2 reflects the table's D call only, with no check against the DNA. TRBV12-2 represents a pseudogene. The CDR3 length is 17 residues. The CDR3 spells CASRLVRAGGLRGTQYF. In DNA form, the CDR3 reads TGTGCAAGTCGCTTAGTTCGAGCGGGGGGCCTCAGGGGGACGCAGTATTTT.

This sequence joins TRBV10-1 and TRBJ2-3, with 16 bases identical to TRBD2. The length of the CDR3 is 16 residues. Germline V gives CDR1 WNHNN, CDR2 SYGVQD (reference sequence). V shed 6 bases, J shed 9 bases, and the junction held 9 bases outside the gene matches. This CDR3 is CASSPGTSGRANTQYF. DNA of the CDR3: TGCGCCAGCAGCCCAGGGACTAGCGGGAGGGCCAACACGCAGTATTTT.

The chain recombines TRBV7-9 with TRBJ2-1, with TRBD2 matching 8 bases. J lost 1 base, V lost 5 bases, and 4 bases had no gene match. The germline V gene has CDR1 SEHNR and CDR2 FQNEAQ (reference sequence). The CDR3 is 15 residues long. The CDR3 spells CASSPLAVSYNEQFF. Here the CDR3 DNA reads TGTGCCAGCAGCCCACTAGCGGTTTCCTACAATGAGCAGTTCTTC. Supplemented by reference TRBV7-9 and TRBJ2-1, the full variable domain reads DTGVSQNPRHKITKRGQNVTFRCDPISEHNRLYWYRQTLGQGPEFLTYFQNEAQLEKSRLLSDRFSAERPKGSFSTLEIQRTEQGDSAMYLCASSPLAVSYNEQFFGPGTRLTVL.

The V gene is TRBV19, the J gene TRBJ1-1; 8 bases match TRBD1. The ends lost 4 bases at V and 4 bases at J; junction bases unmatched: 11. CDR1 is LNHDA and CDR2 is SQIVND in the germline V gene (reference sequence). The CDR3 covers 16 residues. The CDR3 bases are TGTGCCAGTAGTAACGGACAGGGATCCGGGTTCACTGAAGCTTTCTTT. Translated: CASSNGQGSGFTEAFF.

The CDR3 nucleotides are TGTGCCAGTAGTTTGACAGGGTCTGGGGCCAACGTCCTGACTTTC. This gives the protein CASSLTGSGANVLTF. This chain uses TRBV19 with TRBJ2-6, with 7 nucleotides matching TRBD1. Germline assignment: CDR1 LNHDA and CDR2 SQIVND (reference sequence). The V and J ends lost 5 bases and 1 base, in that order; junction bases with no gene match: 2. The CDR3 extends over 15 amino acids.

The chain links TRBV18 to TRBJ1-5; D not resolved. V was trimmed by 3 bases and J by 5 bases, leaving 8 bases between them. Germline assignment: CDR1 KGHSH and CDR2 LQKENI. The CDR3 is 13 amino acids. The CDR3 loop is CASSPTDYQPQHF. DNA for the CDR3: TGTGCCAGCTCACCTACGGACTATCAGCCCCAGCATTTT.

The V gene is TRBV6-2 or TRBV6-3, the J gene TRBJ2-3, with D tentatively TRBD2 (6 bases). Germline V lookup: CDR1 MNHEY, CDR2 SVGEGT. The V and J ends lost 2 bases and 3 bases respectively, with 12 bases between them. CDR3 size: 15 residues. The CDR3 nucleotides read TGTGCCAGCAGTTACGAAGGGCGGGGAACAGATACGCAGTATTTT. Translated: CASSYEGRGTDTQYF.

The chain uses TRBV5-1 and TRBJ2-3; a possible D gene is TRBD1 (5 bases). Trimming took off 3 bases at V and 6 bases at J, with 14 bases between the two ends. Germline CDR1 SGHRS, CDR2 YFSETQ. The CDR3 loop spans 14 amino acids. Written as DNA, the CDR3 is TGCGCCAGCAGCTCTCACCAGGGAAGGGATACGCAGTATTTT. It codes for CASSSHQGRDTQYF.

V usage is TRBV29-1 and J usage is TRBJ2-3; D is unresolved. The CDR3 is 12 amino acids. V lost 7 bases to trimming and J lost 6 bases, with 14 bases between them. CDR1 and CDR2 from the germline V gene are SQVTM and ANQGSEA. The CDR3 DNA reads TGCAGCGACTTCGACTTTGGGGATACGCAGTATTTT. It is translated as CSDFDFGDTQYF.

The gene calls are TRBV24-1 and TRBJ2-1; TRBD1 matches at 10 bases. The CDR3 is 18 residues long. After removal of 4 bases from V and 6 bases from J, the junction contained 14 bases not matched to a gene. Germline-derived CDR1 and CDR2 are KGHDR and SFDVKD. CDR3: CATSDPGQGIRTSNEQFF. Written as DNA, the CDR3 is TGTGCCACCAGTGACCCGGGACAGGGGATTCGTACAAGCAATGAGCAGTTCTTC.

This clone came up a few times. The J gene is TRBJ1-2, the V gene TRBV15; 9 nucleotides align to TRBD1. The CDR3 runs 15 residues. With 2 bases clipped from V and 5 bases from J, the junction kept 6 bases outside the gene matches. Germline CDR1 reads LNHNV; CDR2 reads YYDKDF (reference sequence). This CDR3 is CATSRSTGGLYGYTF. The CDR3, as DNA: TGTGCCACCAGCAGATCTACAGGGGGCCTATATGGCTACACCTTC. Combining the CDR3 with reference TRBV15 and TRBJ1-2 gives the whole variable domain DAMVIQNPRYQVTQFGKPVTLSCSQTLNHNVMYWYQQKSSQAPKLLFHYYDKDFNNEADTPDNFQSRRPNTSFCFLDIRSPGLGDTAMYLCATSRSTGGLYGYTFGSGTRLTVV.

The chain has TRBV14 and TRBJ2-5; 11 bases fit TRBD1. The CDR3 loop spans 15 amino acids. J lost 5 bases, V lost 5 bases, and 7 bases had no gene match. Germline V gene data show CDR1 as SGHDN and CDR2 as FVKESK. The CDR3 region is CASSGRDRGLETQYF. The DNA for the CDR3 is TGTGCCAGCAGCGGAAGGGACAGGGGGTTGGAGACCCAGTACTTC.

The V call is TRBV19, the J call TRBJ1-6; TRBD1 matches 10 bases. V shed 5 bases, J shed 9 bases, and the junction held 10 bases outside the gene matches. There are 16 residues in the CDR3. From germline, CDR1 is LNHDA and CDR2 SQIVND (reference sequence). In DNA form, the CDR3 reads TGTGCCAGTAGTGTCACCCCGGGACAGGGGATTTCACCCCTCCACTTT. Protein: CASSVTPGQGISPLHF.

The chain combines TRBV3-1 (or the pseudogene TRBV3-2) with TRBJ2-7; 12 nucleotides match TRBD2. This CDR3 has 17 residues. Germline-derived CDR1 and CDR2 are LGHDT and YNNKEL (reference sequence). V lost 2 bases and J lost 5; bases outside the gene matches: 10. CDR3 nucleotides: TGTGCCAGCAGCCAACGGACTAGCGGGGAGGCCGGCCACGAGCAGTACGTC. This encodes CASSQRTSGEAGHEQYV.

V and J are TRBV5-1 and TRBJ2-7; a possible D gene is TRBD2 (6 bases). The CDR3 loop spans 13 amino acids. V shed 6 bases and J shed 7 bases, with 17 bases lying between them. CDR1 and CDR2 from the germline V gene are SGHRS and YFSETQ. The CDR3 sequence is CASINDGEEEQYF. The DNA for the CDR3 is TGCGCCAGCATCAACGATGGGGAGGAAGAGCAGTACTTC.

The chain combines TRBV27 with TRBJ2-7, with 11 bases aligning to TRBD1. Germline V gene sequence: CDR1 MNHEY, CDR2 SMNVEV (reference sequence). The CDR3 extends over 13 amino acids. After removal of 8 bases from V and 0 bases from J, the junction contained 0 bases not matched to a gene. CDR3 coding DNA: TGTGCCAGCGGGACAGGGGGCTCCTACGAGCAGTACTTC. Amino acids: CASGTGGSYEQYF.

The V gene is TRBV28, the J gene TRBJ2-3; 9 nucleotides agree with TRBD2. The CDR3 is 19 amino acids. Germline assignment: CDR1 MDHEN and CDR2 SYDVKM. The junction had 21 bases not matched to a gene; V was cut back by 5 bases and J by 6 bases. CDR3 amino acids: CASSPPGERLAGESDTQYF. The CDR3, as DNA: TGTGCCAGCAGTCCCCCTGGGGAGAGGTTAGCGGGAGAAAGTGATACGCAGTATTTT.

The V gene is TRBV7-8, the J gene TRBJ1-4, with TRBD1 as a possible D gene (5 bases). CDR3 length: 16 amino acids. V was cut by 4 bases and J by 7 bases, with 19 bases left in between. Germline CDR1 is SGHVS and CDR2 is FQNEAQ. In nucleotides, the CDR3 is TGTGCCAGCAGCTCCAACCCGGGAGGGGTTGGTGAAAAACTGTTTTTT. Residues: CASSSNPGGVGEKLFF.

This clone was recorded once. The rearrangement joins TRBV6-2 or TRBV6-3 to TRBJ1-5, with 9 bases that match TRBD1. The CDR3 spans 15 residues. In germline, CDR1 is MNHEY, CDR2 SVGEGT. Trimming removed 5 bases from V and 2 bases from J; junction bases left unmatched: 4. DNA of the CDR3: TGTGCCAGCAGTAAACGACAGGGGGGCAATCAGCCCCAGCATTTT. Its protein product is CASSKRQGGNQPQHF.

The chain uses TRBV7-9 and TRBJ2-1; TRBD2 might be the D (5 bases). Germline V CDR1 and CDR2: SEHNR, FQNEAQ (reference sequence). Trimming took off 6 bases at V and 10 bases at J, with 13 bases between the two ends. The CDR3 covers 12 residues. CDR3 DNA sequence: TGTGCCAGCAGACTGGGAGAATGGGAGCAGTTCTTC. Protein sequence: CASRLGEWEQFF.

The chain has TRBV30 and TRBJ1-2, with D perhaps TRBD1 (5 bases). CDR1 and CDR2 from the germline V gene are GTSNPN and SVGIG (reference sequence). This CDR3 spans 13 amino acids. V dropped 1 base and J dropped 4 bases, with 10 bases sitting between them. The CDR3 region is CAWSGQRLYGYTF. CDR3 DNA: TGTGCCTGGAGTGGACAGCGCCTCTATGGCTACACCTTC. The whole variable domain, remainder taken from reference TRBV30 and TRBJ1-2, is SQTIHQWPATLVQPVGSPLSLECTVEGTSNPNLYWYRQAAGRGLQLLFYSVGIGQISSEVPQNLSASRPQDRQFILSSKKLLLSDSGFYLCAWSGQRLYGYTFGSGTRLTVV.

The chain joins TRBV9 to TRBJ2-1; D is perhaps TRBD2 (6 bases). V was pared by 2 bases and J by 1 base, with 13 bases between. Germline assignment: CDR1 SGDLS and CDR2 YYNGEE. The CDR3 is 16 residues long. CDR3: CASSVMSGPSYNEQFF. The CDR3 DNA sequence: TGTGCCAGCAGCGTGATGAGCGGGCCTTCCTACAATGAGCAGTTCTTC.

The rearrangement uses TRBV19 and TRBJ1-3, with TRBD1 matching over 8 bases. V shed 9 bases, J shed 0 bases, and the junction held 7 bases outside the gene matches. This CDR3 is 15 amino acids long. Looked up from germline, CDR1 is LNHDA and CDR2 is SQIVND (reference sequence). The CDR3 reads CASRTGRGSGNTIYF. CDR3 in DNA: TGTGCCAGCCGGACAGGGAGGGGCTCTGGAAACACCATATATTTT.

The table lists this clone with a count of one. The CDR3 reads CASSVKGQVTEAFF. DNA for the CDR3: TGTGCCAGCAGCGTCAAGGGACAGGTCACTGAAGCTTTCTTT. The rearrangement joins TRBV9 to TRBJ1-1; 8 bases are a match to TRBD1. Germline assignment: CDR1 SGDLS and CDR2 YYNGEE. CDR3 length: 14 amino acids. V shed 2 bases, J shed 4 bases, and the junction held 4 bases outside the gene matches.

This clone has a single count. The rearrangement links TRBV30 to TRBJ2-7; the D gene is possibly TRBD1 (5 bases). This CDR3 is built from 13 residues. Trimming left V 8 bases short and J 2 bases short, with 16 bases between. The germline V gene has CDR1 GTSNPN and CDR2 SVGIG (reference sequence). The CDR3 bases are TGTGCCGGGGAAAAGGGGAATACCTACGAGCAGTACTTC. Translating it yields CAGEKGNTYEQYF.

The CDR3 loop is CASSMRSTGGRYGELFF. The CDR3 DNA follows: TGTGCCAGTAGTATGCGGTCGACAGGGGGCCGTTACGGGGAGCTGTTTTTT. This chain connects TRBV19 to TRBJ2-2, with TRBD1 identical over 10 bases. The CDR3 runs to 17 residues. The germline V gene encodes CDR1 LNHDA and CDR2 SQIVND (reference sequence). V shed 3 bases and J 7 bases; nucleotides not matched to a gene: 11.

V is TRBV24-1 and J is TRBJ2-1, with 7 bases that match TRBD1. Trimming cost V 4 bases and J 1 base; bases outside gene matches: 9. CDR3 length: 17 residues. Germline loops: CDR1 KGHDR, CDR2 SFDVKD. The DNA for the CDR3 is TGTGCCACCAGTGACCAATTTACAGGGGATTCCTACAATGAGCAGTTCTTC. Amino acids: CATSDQFTGDSYNEQFF.

This sequence joins TRBV7-3 and TRBJ2-1; 12 bases are a match to TRBD1. The CDR3 has 15 amino acids. The J segment lost 9 bases and the V segment lost 5 bases, leaving 8 bases of the junction unmatched. Germline CDR1 and CDR2: SGHTA and FQGTGA. CDR3 in amino acids: CASSPTGTGGGEQFF. The CDR3 nucleotides read TGTGCCAGCAGCCCAACCGGGACAGGGGGCGGTGAGCAGTTCTTC.